This record covers a single TCR beta chain. Original analysis: Nucleated cell number was recorded as an estimate derived from reference gene primer amplification. Repertoires were generated with immunoSEQ multiplex PCR, while TCRdb's copy carries only in-frame clones and drops some. Clonal size and the V and J genes are those of that table, whereas D and trimming came from the DNA. This table has 130,000 or so clones, over 75% appearing once. The germline V gene encodes CDR1 MNHNY and CDR2 SVGAGI (reference sequence). The CDR3 sequence is 15 residues long. The trim removed 2 bases at V and 9 bases at J, leaving 8 bases unmatched. The data were taken from a study of blood T cell repertoires in COVID-19. Study-wide background: Samples representing acute and convalescent COVID-19 were sourced from the United States, Italy and Spain. PBMCs, B-cell-depleted T cells, or T cells were the source of the cDNA or gDNA that made up the material.

Sequencing input: peripheral blood. This receptor was taken from a man aged 55 to 70 with acute or convalescent COVID-19. The V call is TRBV6-6, the J call TRBJ2-1; 9 bases line up with TRBD2. CDR3 loop: CASSYPRGAGGEQFF. As DNA, the CDR3 is TGTGCCAGCAGTTACCCCCGCGGAGCGGGAGGTGAGCAGTTCTTC.